This T cell receptor beta chain was recorded in a study of shared clonotypes between healthy human individuals. Data came from immunoSEQ multiplex PCR; TCRdb stores just in-frame clones and leaves some out. The sample includes over a million clones, around four fifths of them seen just once. Participating donors were healthy, HIV-negative adults free of recent acute infections or vaccinations. Study-wide results and limits: Relative to their counterparts shared across all four donors, non-shared clonotypes exhibited diminished generation probabilities.

V was cut by 5 bases and J by 7 bases, with 8 bases left in between. The germline V gene encodes CDR1 MNHNS and CDR2 SASEGT. The CDR3 contains 12 residues. Concerning this clone itself: What it binds is not known.

This sequence originates from a man younger than 35 in good health. The sample consisted of memory CD4+ T cells sorted from blood. Described subset: CD45RA-negative fraction. The chain uses TRBV6-1 and TRBJ2-2, with D uncertain. CDR3 nucleotides: TGTGCCAGCAGTCGGCCCTTCGGGGAGCTGTTTTTT. It is translated as CASSRPFGELFF.